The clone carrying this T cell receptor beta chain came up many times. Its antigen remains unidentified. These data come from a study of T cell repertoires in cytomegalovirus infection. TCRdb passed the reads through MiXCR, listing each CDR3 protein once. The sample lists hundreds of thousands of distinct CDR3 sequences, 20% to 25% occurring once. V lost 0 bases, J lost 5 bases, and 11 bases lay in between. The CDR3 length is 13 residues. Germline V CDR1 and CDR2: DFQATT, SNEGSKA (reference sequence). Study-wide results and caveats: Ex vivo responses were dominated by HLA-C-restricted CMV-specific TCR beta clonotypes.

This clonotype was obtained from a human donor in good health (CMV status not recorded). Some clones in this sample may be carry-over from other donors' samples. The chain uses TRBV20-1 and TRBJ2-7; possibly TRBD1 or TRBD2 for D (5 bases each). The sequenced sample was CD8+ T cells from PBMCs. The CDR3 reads CSAREWGNDEQYF. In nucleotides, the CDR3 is TGCAGTGCTAGAGAATGGGGGAACGACGAGCAGTACTTC.